The rows below give T cell receptor beta chains drawn from one sample of a study of blood T cell repertoires in COVID-19. Some clones are missing from TCRdb's copy, which holds only in-frame ones; the method was immunoSEQ multiplex PCR. The profile shows 200,000 to 250,000 clones, around 84% of them singletons. Input material: PBMCs or T cells enriched from blood (not recorded which). Receptor source: a man aged 40-49 years who had recovered from COVID-19. Each CDR3 is given with its conserved first and last residue. Fields, in order: V gene, clone size, J gene, D gene, CDR3 protein, CDR3 DNA. A D gene is named only where the DNA matches it firmly. Some rows mark clone size as missing; the rest say once, few, many or name a class of expanded clone.

V gene: TRBV19
clone size: -
J gene: TRBJ2-7
D gene: TRBD2
CDR3 protein: CASSIRWAGEGYEQYF
CDR3 DNA: TGTGCCAGTAGTATAAGGTGGGCGGGAGAGGGCTACGAGCAGTACTTC

V gene: TRBV6-2/TRBV6-3
clone size: -
J gene: TRBJ1-5
D gene: -
CDR3 protein: CASSSRDITQPQHF
CDR3 DNA: TGTGCCAGCAGTTCCCGGGACATCACTCAGCCCCAGCATTTT

V gene: TRBV11-2
clone size: -
J gene: TRBJ1-1
D gene: -
CDR3 protein: CASSWTGEGENTEAFF
CDR3 DNA: TGTGCCAGCAGCTGGACGGGCGAGGGTGAGAACACTGAAGCTTTCTTT

V gene: TRBV12-3/TRBV12-4
clone size: once
J gene: TRBJ2-1
D gene: -
CDR3 protein: CASSFSGEQFF
CDR3 DNA: TGTGCCAGCAGTTTTAGCGGTGAGCAGTTCTTC

V gene: TRBV5-1
clone size: -
J gene: TRBJ2-2
D gene: TRBD1
CDR3 protein: CASSYGTGMNTGELFF
CDR3 DNA: TGCGCCAGCAGCTACGGGACAGGAATGAACACCGGGGAGCTGTTTTTT

V gene: TRBV5-1
clone size: few
J gene: TRBJ2-3
D gene: -
CDR3 protein: CASSLQPGGTDTQYF
CDR3 DNA: TGCGCCAGCAGCTTACAACCGGGGGGCACAGATACGCAGTATTTT

V gene: TRBV2
clone size: -
J gene: TRBJ2-7
D gene: TRBD2
CDR3 protein: CASSRSSGGPYEQYF
CDR3 DNA: TGTGCCAGCAGTCGGTCTAGCGGGGGCCCCTACGAGCAGTACTTC

V gene: TRBV19
clone size: once
J gene: TRBJ2-5
D gene: TRBD1
CDR3 protein: CASSRQGDWETQYF
CDR3 DNA: TGTGCCAGTAGTAGGCAGGGGGATTGGGAGACCCAGTACTTC

V gene: TRBV19
clone size: -
J gene: TRBJ1-2
D gene: TRBD1
CDR3 protein: CASSTTGFHYGYTF
CDR3 DNA: TGTGCCAGTAGTACGACAGGGTTTCACTATGGCTACACCTTC

V gene: TRBV18
clone size: -
J gene: TRBJ1-1
D gene: -
CDR3 protein: CASSPPSARGQFMNTEAFF
CDR3 DNA: TGTGCCAGCTCACCACCAAGCGCTCGCGGACAGTTCATGAACACTGAAGCTTTCTTT

V gene: TRBV3-1/TRBV3-2
clone size: -
J gene: TRBJ2-1
D gene: TRBD2
CDR3 protein: CASSQGGFWTSNDNEQFF
CDR3 DNA: TGTGCCAGCAGCCAAGGGGGCTTTTGGACTAGCAACGACAATGAGCAGTTCTTC

V gene: TRBV5-4
clone size: -
J gene: TRBJ1-4
D gene: TRBD1
CDR3 protein: CASSDRGRNEKLFF
CDR3 DNA: TGTGCCAGCAGCGACAGGGGTCGGAATGAAAAACTGTTTTTT

V gene: TRBV20-1
clone size: once
J gene: TRBJ1-1
D gene: TRBD1
CDR3 protein: CSAPAGGGGFF
CDR3 DNA: TGCAGTGCTCCCGCAGGGGGAGGAGGTTTCTTT

V gene: TRBV19
clone size: -
J gene: TRBJ2-2
D gene: TRBD2
CDR3 protein: CASSTGTSGTGELFF
CDR3 DNA: TGTGCCAGTAGTACCGGGACTAGCGGTACCGGGGAGCTGTTTTTT

V gene: TRBV2
clone size: -
J gene: TRBJ2-2
D gene: -
CDR3 protein: CASSGQGGGELFF
CDR3 DNA: TGTGCCAGCAGTGGGCAGGGGGGCGGGGAGCTGTTTTTT

V gene: TRBV19
clone size: -
J gene: TRBJ1-3
D gene: -
CDR3 protein: CASGQVGHRNTIYF
CDR3 DNA: TGTGCCAGTGGTCAGGTGGGACATCGAAACACCATATATTTT

V gene: TRBV4-2
clone size: -
J gene: TRBJ1-2
D gene: -
CDR3 protein: CASSQDLVTGHFYGYTF
CDR3 DNA: TGTGCCAGCAGCCAAGATCTTGTCACAGGGCATTTCTATGGCTACACCTTC

V gene: TRBV28
clone size: -
J gene: TRBJ2-7
D gene: TRBD1
CDR3 protein: CASSLYGTGSYEQYF
CDR3 DNA: TGTGCCAGCAGTTTATACGGGACAGGCTCCTACGAGCAGTACTTC

V gene: TRBV6-1
clone size: few
J gene: TRBJ1-6
D gene: -
CDR3 protein: CASSEEIGVYNSPLHF
CDR3 DNA: TGTGCCAGCAGTGAAGAAATCGGAGTTTATAATTCACCCCTCCACTTT

V gene: TRBV3-1/TRBV3-2
clone size: few
J gene: TRBJ2-7
D gene: TRBD2
CDR3 protein: CASSVGLAGALSQYF
CDR3 DNA: TGTGCCAGCAGCGTGGGACTAGCGGGAGCTCTTTCTCAGTACTTC

V gene: TRBV5-1
clone size: -
J gene: TRBJ2-3
D gene: TRBD2
CDR3 protein: CASKREGGTDTQYF
CDR3 DNA: TGCGCCAGCAAGCGGGAGGGGGGCACAGATACGCAGTATTTT

V gene: TRBV28
clone size: -
J gene: TRBJ1-1
D gene: -
CDR3 protein: CASSPRGTANTEAFF
CDR3 DNA: TGTGCCAGCAGTCCCCGGGGAACAGCTAACACTGAAGCTTTCTTT

V gene: TRBV6-6
clone size: -
J gene: TRBJ1-5
D gene: -
CDR3 protein: CASSPKGRGESNQPQHF
CDR3 DNA: TGTGCCAGCAGTCCAAAAGGGAGGGGAGAAAGCAATCAGCCCCAGCATTTT

V gene: TRBV5-8
clone size: -
J gene: TRBJ1-2
D gene: -
CDR3 protein: CASSSDWGALYGYTF
CDR3 DNA: TGTGCCAGCAGCTCCGACTGGGGCGCCCTCTATGGCTACACCTTC

V gene: TRBV10-3
clone size: -
J gene: TRBJ2-1
D gene: TRBD2
CDR3 protein: CAISESTAEAGGPNEQFF
CDR3 DNA: TGTGCCATCAGTGAGTCGACGGCGGAAGCGGGAGGGCCGAATGAGCAGTTCTTC

V gene: TRBV2
clone size: -
J gene: TRBJ1-2
D gene: -
CDR3 protein: CASSLASGGGYTF
CDR3 DNA: TGTGCCAGCAGTCTGGCTTCCGGGGGGGGCTACACCTTC

V gene: TRBV6-4
clone size: -
J gene: TRBJ2-2
D gene: -
CDR3 protein: CASSATADTGELFF
CDR3 DNA: TGTGCCAGCAGTGCCACAGCGGATACCGGGGAGCTGTTTTTT

V gene: TRBV9
clone size: -
J gene: TRBJ1-6
D gene: TRBD1
CDR3 protein: CASQVGQGNSPLHF
CDR3 DNA: TGTGCCAGCCAGGTGGGACAGGGGAATTCACCCCTCCACTTT

V gene: TRBV7-8
clone size: -
J gene: TRBJ2-7
D gene: -
CDR3 protein: CASSSTGTRLGEQYF
CDR3 DNA: TGTGCCAGCAGCTCGACCGGGACAAGGCTTGGGGAGCAGTACTTC

V gene: TRBV6-5
clone size: few
J gene: TRBJ1-5
D gene: TRBD1
CDR3 protein: CASSYGLTGVNQPQHF
CDR3 DNA: TGTGCCAGCAGTTACGGTTTGACAGGGGTTAATCAGCCCCAGCATTTT

V gene: TRBV27
clone size: -
J gene: TRBJ1-1
D gene: -
CDR3 protein: CASSLSGTHMNTEAFF
CDR3 DNA: TGTGCCAGCAGTTTATCAGGGACACACATGAACACTGAAGCTTTCTTT

V gene: TRBV4-1
clone size: -
J gene: TRBJ2-7
D gene: TRBD1
CDR3 protein: CASSQGRGGFGEQYF
CDR3 DNA: TGCGCCAGCAGCCAAGGAAGAGGGGGCTTCGGGGAGCAGTACTTC

V gene: TRBV6-1
clone size: once
J gene: TRBJ1-2
D gene: -
CDR3 protein: CASSEALLRGGLYGYTF
CDR3 DNA: TGTGCCAGCAGTGAAGCGCTTCTTAGGGGGGGCCTATATGGCTACACCTTC

V gene: TRBV13
clone size: once
J gene: TRBJ2-7
D gene: TRBD2
CDR3 protein: CASSSGLDPYEQYF
CDR3 DNA: TGTGCCAGCAGCTCGGGACTAGACCCCTACGAGCAGTACTTC

V gene: TRBV5-1
clone size: -
J gene: TRBJ1-2
D gene: -
CDR3 protein: CASSLGESYGYTF
CDR3 DNA: TGCGCCAGCAGCTTGGGGGAGAGCTATGGCTACACCTTC

V gene: TRBV2
clone size: -
J gene: TRBJ1-2
D gene: TRBD1
CDR3 protein: CASCRQGDLYGYTF
CDR3 DNA: TGTGCCAGCTGTAGACAGGGGGACTTGTATGGCTACACCTTC

V gene: TRBV3-1/TRBV3-2
clone size: -
J gene: TRBJ1-2
D gene: -
CDR3 protein: CASSQVFRAGYGYTF
CDR3 DNA: TGTGCCAGCAGCCAAGTTTTCAGGGCGGGATATGGCTACACCTTC

V gene: TRBV29-1
clone size: -
J gene: TRBJ1-2
D gene: -
CDR3 protein: CSVEDGRRPANYGYTF
CDR3 DNA: TGCAGCGTTGAAGATGGGAGACGCCCAGCTAACTATGGCTACACCTTC

V gene: TRBV7-6
clone size: -
J gene: TRBJ2-1
D gene: TRBD2
CDR3 protein: CASTPGTSYNEQFF
CDR3 DNA: TGTGCCAGCACCCCCGGGACTAGCTACAATGAGCAGTTCTTC

V gene: TRBV28
clone size: -
J gene: TRBJ1-2
D gene: -
CDR3 protein: CASSPAGVPYLGYTF
CDR3 DNA: TGTGCCAGCAGTCCCGCGGGAGTACCCTACCTTGGCTACACCTTC

V gene: TRBV6-2/TRBV6-3
clone size: few
J gene: TRBJ2-1
D gene: TRBD1
CDR3 protein: CASSYDIRDRGNNEQFF
CDR3 DNA: TGTGCCAGCAGTTACGATATACGGGACAGGGGAAACAATGAGCAGTTCTTC

V gene: TRBV19
clone size: -
J gene: TRBJ2-7
D gene: TRBD2
CDR3 protein: CASSRSLAGVSYEQYF
CDR3 DNA: TGTGCCAGTAGCCGATCTCTAGCGGGAGTCTCCTACGAGCAGTACTTC

V gene: TRBV2
clone size: -
J gene: TRBJ1-1
D gene: -
CDR3 protein: CASSFGGAEAFF
CDR3 DNA: TGTGCCAGCAGTTTTGGAGGGGCTGAAGCTTTCTTT

V gene: TRBV3-1/TRBV3-2
clone size: few
J gene: TRBJ1-2
D gene: TRBD1
CDR3 protein: CASSQAIQGYGYTF
CDR3 DNA: TGTGCCAGCAGCCAAGCGATACAGGGGTATGGCTACACCTTC

V gene: TRBV14
clone size: -
J gene: TRBJ2-1
D gene: TRBD2
CDR3 protein: CASSHGPAGSSYNEQFF
CDR3 DNA: TGTGCCAGCAGCCACGGACCAGCGGGAAGCTCCTACAATGAGCAGTTCTTC

V gene: TRBV12-5
clone size: -
J gene: TRBJ2-7
D gene: TRBD1
CDR3 protein: CASGTGQGAYEQYF
CDR3 DNA: TGTGCTAGTGGTACGGGACAGGGGGCCTACGAGCAGTACTTC

V gene: TRBV7-9
clone size: once
J gene: TRBJ1-2
D gene: -
CDR3 protein: CASSHRDNYGYTF
CDR3 DNA: TGTGCCAGCAGCCACAGGGACAACTATGGCTACACCTTC

V gene: TRBV18
clone size: -
J gene: TRBJ1-1
D gene: TRBD1
CDR3 protein: CASSPPNQGANTEAFF
CDR3 DNA: TGTGCCAGCTCACCGCCGAATCAGGGGGCCAACACTGAAGCTTTCTTT

V gene: TRBV7-9
clone size: few
J gene: TRBJ2-7
D gene: TRBD2
CDR3 protein: CASSLRTSGSYEQYF
CDR3 DNA: TGTGCCAGCAGCTTACGGACTAGCGGATCCTACGAGCAGTACTTC

V gene: TRBV9
clone size: -
J gene: TRBJ1-5
D gene: -
CDR3 protein: CASSVVTESNQPQHF
CDR3 DNA: TGTGCCAGCAGCGTAGTGACAGAATCAAATCAGCCCCAGCATTTT

V gene: TRBV24-1
clone size: once
J gene: TRBJ1-4
D gene: -
CDR3 protein: CATSLGGGLGEKLFF
CDR3 DNA: TGTGCCACCAGCCTCGGGGGAGGACTGGGGGAAAAACTGTTTTTT